This TCR beta chain was profiled in a study of cytomegalovirus exposure and HLA in healthy donors. Whole-study results and caveats: Most of the TCR beta V segments (in an earlier analysis) were productive either about 87% or about 30% of the time. The authors judged a highly shared variant cluster likely a sequencing artifact. The study recorded 164 TCR beta chains that were cytomegalovirus-associated. Accurate prediction of most subjects' HLA-A and HLA-B alleles from TCR beta sequences was reported.

For this clone: The antigen remains unidentified.

60 Vbeta and 13 Jbeta primers were used in PCR. The data were produced by immunoSEQ multiplex PCR, yet TCRdb's version contains in-frame clones alone and is incomplete. The table lists approximately 75,000 clones, with 4% to 5.5% in the top ten. V lost 1 base, J lost 2 bases, and 6 bases lay in between. The CDR3 spans 14 residues. Germline CDR1 is SGHTA and CDR2 is FQGNSA. The TCR was taken from a man between 40 and 49 years old in good health and CMV-seronegative. Sequenced input: PBMCs. The rearrangement joins TRBV7-2 to TRBJ1-5; no definite D call. The CDR3 nucleotides read TGTGCCAGCAGCTTAGACCAGGGCAATCAGCCCCAGCATTTT. This gives the protein CASSLDQGNQPQHF.